Below, 21 T cell receptor beta chains from the same sample are listed, as sequenced in a study of blood T cell repertoires in COVID-19. The assay was immunoSEQ multiplex PCR, and TCRdb's table has in-frame clones only and misses some. The sample contains approximately 120,000 clones, 60% to 85% of which appear only once. The source material was peripheral blood. The receptors come from a human donor in a cohort sampled during active or convalescent COVID-19.

This chain links TRBV18 with TRBJ2-5; 10 bases agree with TRBD1. CDR1 is KGHSH, CDR2 LQKENI, per germline. The CDR3 has 16 amino acids. V was clipped by 2 bases and J by 4 bases; unmatched bases: 7. CDR3 protein: CASSPVGQGFGETQYF. The DNA for the CDR3 is TGTGCCAGCTCACCAGTGGGACAGGGGTTCGGAGAGACCCAGTACTTC.

V is TRBV7-2 and J is TRBJ2-1, with a weak D call TRBD2 (6 bases). Trimming removed 2 bases at V and 5 bases at J, with 10 bases between. The germline V gene has CDR1 SGHTA and CDR2 FQGNSA. CDR3 length equals 14 residues. For the CDR3, the DNA is TGTGCCAGCAGCTTACCCTCTAGCGACAATGAGCAGTTCTTC. Amino acid sequence: CASSLPSSDNEQFF. Variable domain in full (rest from reference TRBV7-2 and TRBJ2-1): GAGVSQSPSNKVTEKGKDVELRCDPISGHTALYWYRQSLGQGLEFLIYFQGNSAPDKSGLPSDRFSAERTGGSVSTLTIQRTQQEDSAVYLCASSLPSSDNEQFFGPGTRLTVL.

The chain combines TRBV10-3 with TRBJ2-3; D might be TRBD1 (6 bases). V was clipped by 8 bases and J by 9 bases, with 9 bases between them. Germline-derived CDR1 and CDR2 are ENHRY and SYGVKD. This CDR3 comprises 10 residues. As DNA, the CDR3 is TGTGCCATCCCAGGGGAGACGCAGTATTTT. This translates into CAIPGETQYF.

CDR3 sequence: CASSRTSGGYTGELFF. The DNA of the CDR3 is TGTGCCAGCAGCAGGACTAGCGGGGGTTACACCGGGGAGCTGTTTTTT. V and J are TRBV7-2 and TRBJ2-2, with TRBD2 matching 13 bases. Germline trimming cut 5 bases from V and 3 bases from J; bases unmatched to any gene: 3. The CDR3 extends over 16 amino acids. The germline CDR1 and CDR2 sequences are SGHTA and FQGNSA.

The rearrangement links TRBV19 to TRBJ2-1; TRBD2 matches at 8 bases. With V trimmed by 4 bases and J by 7 bases, 6 bases remained unmatched. The CDR3 is 14 amino acids. The V gene's germline CDR1 is LNHDA and CDR2 SQIVND (reference sequence). CDR3 DNA: TGTGCCAGTAGTAAGAGCGGGGGCAAGAATGAGCAGTTCTTC. Protein product: CASSKSGGKNEQFF.

The V and J genes are TRBV4-3 and TRBJ2-1; tentative D call: TRBD2 (5 bases). Germline-derived CDR1 and CDR2 are LGHNA and YSLEER. V was clipped by 0 bases and J by 8 bases, with 26 bases between them. The CDR3 sequence is 19 residues long. In DNA form, the CDR3 reads TGCGCCAGCAGCCAAGATGCTGCGGCGGGCGGGCTGGTTCGTCATGAGCAGTTCTTC. It is translated as CASSQDAAAGGLVRHEQFF.

The chain couples TRBV7-9 to TRBJ1-1, with D unresolved. Germline values: CDR1 SEHNR, CDR2 FQNEAQ (reference sequence). CDR3 length equals 16 residues. Between the trimmed V and J ends, which lost 5 bases and 3 bases, there was a span of 19 bases. The DNA for the CDR3 is TGTGCCAGCAGCCCTCGAGGCGGGGTTGGGGACACTGAAGCTTTCTTT. Translation: CASSPRGGVGDTEAFF. Combining the CDR3 with reference TRBV7-9 and TRBJ1-1 gives the whole variable domain DTGVSQNPRHKITKRGQNVTFRCDPISEHNRLYWYRQTLGQGPEFLTYFQNEAQLEKSRLLSDRFSAERPKGSFSTLEIQRTEQGDSAMYLCASSPRGGVGDTEAFFGQGTRLTVV.

V gene TRBV28 combines with J gene TRBJ2-5, with D maybe TRBD2 (6 bases). V shed 3 bases and J shed 4 bases, with 24 bases lying between them. The germline CDR1 and CDR2 sequences are MDHEN and SYDVKM. This CDR3 region has 18 residues. The CDR3 DNA reads TGTGCCAGCAGTTTTTTAGTTAAGGCGCGGGGCGCAGGAGAGACCCAGTACTTC. Encoded protein: CASSFLVKARGAGETQYF.

This chain links TRBV29-1 with TRBJ1-2, with D uncertain. The germline V gene has CDR1 SQVTM and CDR2 ANQGSEA. The CDR3 loop spans 10 amino acids. Trimming shortened V by 5 bases and J by 6 bases, and 7 bases separated the two germline ends. The CDR3 here is CSVSFDGYTF. In DNA, the CDR3 is TGCAGCGTTTCGTTTGATGGCTACACCTTC.

This clone is a singleton in its sample. This rearrangement joins TRBV7-2 to TRBJ2-7; 7 positions agree with TRBD1. CDR3 length equals 14 residues. Per the germline V gene, CDR1 is SGHTA and CDR2 is FQGNSA. With 5 bases clipped from V and 3 bases from J, the junction kept 7 bases outside the gene matches. For the CDR3, the DNA is TGTGCCAGCAGCAAAGGGACAGCCCTCTACGAGCAGTACTTC. Translated, it gives CASSKGTALYEQYF.

This clone was detected once. This chain joins TRBV18 and TRBJ2-7, with D tentatively TRBD1 (6 bases). Trimming took off 6 bases at V and 2 bases at J, with 17 bases between the two ends. The germline CDR1 and CDR2 sequences are KGHSH and LQKENI. The CDR3 sequence is 15 residues long. DNA of the CDR3: TGTGCCAGCTCGGGAACCGGGACACCGGCCTACGAGCAGTACTTC. Translating it yields CASSGTGTPAYEQYF.

The J gene is TRBJ1-3, the V gene TRBV19; the match to TRBD1 covers 9 bases. The CDR3 extends over 15 amino acids. Trimming cost V 5 bases and J 3 bases; bases outside gene matches: 5. Germline V gene lookup returns CDR1 LNHDA and CDR2 SQIVND (reference sequence). Written as DNA, the CDR3 is TGTGCCAGTAGTCTACAGGGGGCTCTTGGAAACACCATATATTTT. Its translation is CASSLQGALGNTIYF.

The chain couples TRBV2 to TRBJ2-2; possible D gene TRBD2, 5 bases. The CDR3 runs to 15 residues. Between the trimmed V and J ends, which lost 7 bases and 0 bases, there was a span of 12 bases. The germline CDR1 and CDR2 sequences are SNHLY and FYNNEI. The CDR3 here is CASIAGSANTGELFF. CDR3 DNA sequence: TGTGCCAGCATTGCGGGTTCCGCGAACACCGGGGAGCTGTTTTTT.

The chain's CDR3 is CASSLQGKTFGANVLTF. The DNA for the CDR3 is TGTGCCAGCAGTTTACAGGGGAAGACGTTTGGGGCCAACGTCCTGACTTTC. The chain has TRBV11-2 and TRBJ2-6; 7 bases align to TRBD1. V lost 6 bases to trimming and J lost 3 bases; unmatched junction nucleotides: 11. Germline V gene lookup returns CDR1 SGHAT and CDR2 FQNNGV. The CDR3 covers 17 residues. The full variable domain, rest sourced from reference TRBV11-2 and TRBJ2-6, is EAGVAQSPRYKIIEKRQSVAFWCNPISGHATLYWYQQILGQGPKLLIQFQNNGVVDDSQLPKDRFSAERLKGVDSTLKIQPAKLEDSAVYLCASSLQGKTFGANVLTFGAGSRLTVL.

V usage is TRBV7-2 and J usage is TRBJ2-7; D might be TRBD1 (5 bases). The CDR3 sequence is 13 residues long. Germline values: CDR1 SGHTA, CDR2 FQGNSA. Deletions cut 2 bases from V and 2 bases from J, with 7 bases between. CDR3 coding DNA: TGTGCCAGCAGCTTACGACAGACCTACGAGCAGTACTTC. As protein: CASSLRQTYEQYF.

The chain recombines TRBV27 with TRBJ1-6; perhaps TRBD1 as D (5 bases). Germline V gene sequence: CDR1 MNHEY, CDR2 SMNVEV (reference sequence). This CDR3 spans 14 amino acids. The germline V and J ends were trimmed by 0 bases and 10 bases, with 10 bases remaining between them. CDR3 coding DNA: TGTGCCAGCAGTTTATCGGGGGGAGGATCACCCCTCCACTTT. This sequence encodes CASSLSGGGSPLHF.

J is TRBJ2-1 and V is TRBV9; 7 bases fit TRBD1. Trimming removed 2 bases from V and 4 bases from J; junction bases left unmatched: 3. Germline values: CDR1 SGDLS, CDR2 YYNGEE. The CDR3 length is 14 residues. CDR3 residues: CASSVRTGYNEQFF. Here the CDR3 DNA reads TGTGCCAGCAGCGTCAGGACAGGATACAATGAGCAGTTCTTC. The variable domain in full, completed from reference TRBV9 and TRBJ2-1, reads DSGVTQTPKHLITATGQRVTLRCSPRSGDLSVYWYQQSLDQGLQFLIQYYNGEERAKGNILERFSAQQFPDLHSELNLSSLELGDSALYFCASSVRTGYNEQFFGPGTRLTVL.

The V and J genes are TRBV5-1 and TRBJ2-3; unclear D gene. The germline gives CDR1 SGHRS, CDR2 YFSETQ. Trimming removed 2 bases at V and 1 base at J, with 5 bases between. This CDR3 has 13 residues. The CDR3 DNA sequence: TGCGCCAGCAGCTTCCCGGGCACAGATACGCAGTATTTT. It is translated as CASSFPGTDTQYF. Complete variable domain (other parts from reference TRBV5-1 and TRBJ2-3): KAGVTQTPRYLIKTRGQQVTLSCSPISGHRSVSWYQQTPGQGLQFLFEYFSETQRNKGNFPGRFSGRQFSNSRSEMNVSTLELGDSALYLCASSFPGTDTQYFGPGTRLTVL.

V is TRBV14 and J is TRBJ1-1, with 9 bases matching TRBD1. The junction had 21 bases not matched to a gene; V was cut back by 4 bases and J by 0 bases. Germline assignment: CDR1 SGHDN and CDR2 FVKESK. This CDR3 comprises 21 residues. The CDR3 DNA reads as TGTGCCAGCAGCCCAATACCGGGACAGGGACGCCACTGGGGCATGAACACTGAAGCTTTCTTT. It encodes CASSPIPGQGRHWGMNTEAFF. Full variable domain (remainder filled in from reference TRBV14 and TRBJ1-1): EAGVTQFPSHSVIEKGQTVTLRCDPISGHDNLYWYRRVMGKEIKFLLHFVKESKQDESGMPNNRFLAERTGGTYSTLKVQPAELEDSGVYFCASSPIPGQGRHWGMNTEAFFGQGTRLTVV.

The J gene is TRBJ2-1, the V gene TRBV7-3, with 7 nucleotides matching TRBD2. CDR1 is SGHTA and CDR2 is FQGTGA in the germline V gene. CDR3 size: 16 residues. V was clipped by 5 bases and J by 0 bases; unmatched bases: 7. The CDR3 here is CASSPPGGISYNEQFF. The CDR3 coding sequence is TGTGCCAGCAGCCCTCCCGGGGGGATCTCCTACAATGAGCAGTTCTTC. The full variable domain, with the rest looked up from reference TRBV7-3 and TRBJ2-1, is GAGVSQTPSNKVTEKGKYVELRCDPISGHTALYWYRQSLGQGPEFLIYFQGTGAADDSGLPNDRFFAVRPEGSVSTLKIQRTERGDSAVYLCASSPPGGISYNEQFFGPGTRLTVL.

J is TRBJ1-2 and V is TRBV28, with 8 nucleotides matching TRBD1. J gave up 1 base and V 11 bases, and 9 bases lay outside the gene matches. CDR3 length: 14 residues. Germline-derived CDR1 and CDR2 are MDHEN and SYDVKM. The CDR3 DNA sequence: TGTGCCTCCCACCGACAGGGGATTAACTATGGCTACACCTTC. Its protein is CASHRQGINYGYTF.